This TCR beta chain was recovered during a study of breast tumors, draining lymph nodes, adjacent tissues. Germline V CDR1 and CDR2: SGHTS, YDEGEE. The V and J ends lost 7 bases and 0 bases respectively, with 23 bases between them. CDR3 length: 18 residues. This clonotype showed up many times. TCRdb processed the multiplex PCR reads anew with MiXCR; each CDR3 protein has one entry. This sample has under 75,000 distinct CDR3 sequences, with roughly 57% found just once. The receptor was isolated from a female donor with breast cancer. Some clones in this sample may be carry-over from other donors' samples. Sequencing was carried out using breast tumor tissue. This chain uses TRBV5-8 with TRBJ2-1; tentatively, D is TRBD2 (7 bases). The CDR3 loop is CASPGGLGGRSSYNEQFF. In nucleotides, the CDR3 is TGTGCCAGCCCGGGGGGCCTCGGGGGCCGAAGCTCCTACAATGAGCAGTTCTTC.